The sequence of this TCR beta chain was determined in a study of blood T cell repertoires in COVID-19. Whole-study context: Sites in the United States, Italy and Spain provided acute and convalescent COVID-19 samples.

Only in-frame clones appear in the TCRdb table, and some are missing; sequencing was by immunoSEQ multiplex PCR. In the table there are 90,000 to 140,000 clones, around 84% of which are singletons. Trimming took 3 bases from V and 5 from J; bases not matched to a gene: 6. Germline CDR1 is DFQATT and CDR2 is SNEGSKA (reference sequence). This CDR3 contains 15 residues. This clonotype originated in an elderly woman with acute or convalescent COVID-19. The sequenced sample was peripheral blood. J is TRBJ2-3 and V is TRBV20-1; 12 positions match TRBD2. CDR3: CSASLGLAGQDTQYF. The CDR3, as DNA: TGCAGTGCTAGTTTGGGACTAGCGGGCCAAGATACGCAGTATTTT.